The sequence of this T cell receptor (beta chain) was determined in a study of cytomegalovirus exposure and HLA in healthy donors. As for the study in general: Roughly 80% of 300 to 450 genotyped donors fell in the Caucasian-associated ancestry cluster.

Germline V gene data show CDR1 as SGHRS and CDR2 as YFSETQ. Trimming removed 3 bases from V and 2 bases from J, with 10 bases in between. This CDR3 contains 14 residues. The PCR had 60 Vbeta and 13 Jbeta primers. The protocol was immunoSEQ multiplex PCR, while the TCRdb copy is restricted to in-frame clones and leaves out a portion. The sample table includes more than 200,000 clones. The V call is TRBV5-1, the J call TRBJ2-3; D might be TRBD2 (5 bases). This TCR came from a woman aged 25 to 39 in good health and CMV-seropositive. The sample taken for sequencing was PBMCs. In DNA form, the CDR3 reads TGCGCCAGCAGCTCGGCTAGCATCACAGATACGCAGTATTTT. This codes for CASSSASITDTQYF.